A single TCR beta chain is shown here with its context. Germline CDR1 SGHNT, CDR2 YYREEE (reference sequence). The CDR3 runs to 16 residues. Deletions cut 3 bases from V and 5 bases from J, with 17 bases between. Original processing notes: Amplifying reference gene primers gave estimates of nucleated cell counts. The method was immunoSEQ multiplex PCR; TCRdb's version includes in-frame clones alone and lacks a portion of them. For V, J and clone size, that table is used; D and trimming come from the DNA. This sample yields tens of thousands of clones, of which around 93% are seen a single time; approximately 4.2% belongs to the top ten. The sample originates from a study of blood T cell repertoires in COVID-19. Whole-study context: COVID-19 samples, acute and convalescent, were from the United States, Italy and Spain.

The genes are TRBV5-4 and TRBJ1-4, with D tentatively TRBD1 (6 bases). Source material: peripheral blood. The source is a man aged 50 or older with active COVID-19. CDR3 DNA sequence: TGTGCCAGCAGCTCATCGAAGGCAGGGGAGAATGAAAAACTGTTTTTT. Protein sequence: CASSSSKAGENEKLFF.